Listed here are 13 T cell receptor beta chains from one sample, sequenced in a study of blood T cells in healthy people across ages. Alongside a J-beta primer mix, a sample-barcoded 5' primer served in a second PCR lasting roughly 6 to 11 cycles. TCRdb ran MiXCR on the 5' RACE reads and lists one entry per CDR3 protein. Found here are 2 million or so distinct CDR3 sequences, about 49% of them singletons; the top ten hold less than 2.5%. Sequences were obtained from blood. These receptors were taken from a woman aged 35 to 49 in good health.

V is TRBV6-6 and J is TRBJ2-1; TRBD2 is a possible D gene (5 bases). The V gene lost 7 bases and the J gene lost 2 bases, with 12 bases spanning the gap. The germline V gene encodes CDR1 MNHNY and CDR2 SVGAGI (reference sequence). CDR3 length: 14 residues. CDR3 sequence reads: CASISGSAYNEQFF. DNA for the CDR3: TGTGCCAGCATTTCGGGGAGCGCCTACAATGAGCAGTTCTTC.

V and J are TRBV6-6 and TRBJ2-1; 10 bases are shared with TRBD2. V was pared by 5 bases and J by 6 bases, with 10 bases of the junction left unmatched. CDR1 and CDR2 (germline): MNHNY, SVGAGI (reference sequence). The CDR3 is 16 amino acids. CDR3 sequence (DNA): TGTGCCAGCAGTCACACGTCGAGCGGGGGGGCCAATGAGCAGTTCTTC. It translates to CASSHTSSGGANEQFF.

This clonotype was seen only a few times. The chain uses TRBV20-1 and TRBJ1-6; D not resolved. V was trimmed by 6 bases and J by 9 bases, leaving 12 bases between them. CDR1 DFQATT and CDR2 SNEGSKA come from the germline V gene (reference sequence). The CDR3 runs to 12 residues. The CDR3 sequence: CSATEGSSPLHF. In DNA, the CDR3 is TGCAGTGCCACTGAGGGTAGTTCACCCCTCCACTTT.

This rearrangement joins TRBV10-3 to TRBJ1-2; the D is unclear. The V and J ends lost 8 bases and 6 bases respectively, with 7 bases between them. Germline-derived CDR1 and CDR2 are ENHRY and SYGVKD. The CDR3 spans 10 residues. CDR3 residues: CAIFNHGYTF. CDR3 DNA sequence: TGTGCCATCTTCAACCATGGCTACACCTTC.

A few counts support this clonotype. The chain recombines TRBV7-2 with TRBJ2-3, with TRBD2 matching 8 bases. V shed 2 bases, J shed 5 bases, and the junction held 9 bases outside the gene matches. The germline CDR1 and CDR2 sequences are SGHTA and FQGNSA. The CDR3 spans 16 residues. The CDR3 nucleotides are TGTGCCAGCAGCTTATTCGACGGGGGGGCCTTAGATACGCAGTATTTT. Translating it yields CASSLFDGGALDTQYF.

There are a few counts of this clonotype. The chain has TRBV20-1 and TRBJ2-1; no clear D gene. V lost 8 bases and J 6 bases, leaving 20 bases between the germline ends. This CDR3 is built from 14 residues. Looked up from germline, CDR1 is DFQATT and CDR2 is SNEGSKA (reference sequence). For the CDR3, the DNA is TGCAGTCACGACCGAATGGGCGAAGGCAATGAGCAGTTCTTC. Translated: CSHDRMGEGNEQFF.

V usage is TRBV2 and J usage is TRBJ2-1, with 14 bases identical to TRBD2. J gave up 3 bases and V 6 bases, and 4 bases lay outside the gene matches. The CDR3 is 16 residues long. The germline V gene encodes CDR1 SNHLY and CDR2 FYNNEI. CDR3 bases: TGTGCCAGCAGGAGGACTAGCGGGGGGATCTACAATGAGCAGTTCTTC. It codes for CASRRTSGGIYNEQFF. Full variable domain (outside the CDR3, taken from reference TRBV2 and TRBJ2-1): EPEVTQTPSHQVTQMGQEVILRCVPISNHLYFYWYRQILGQKVEFLVSFYNNEISEKSEIFDDQFSVERPDGSNFTLKIRSTKLEDSAMYFCASRRTSGGIYNEQFFGPGTRLTVL.

Only a few counts were recorded for this clonotype. The chain links TRBV5-1 to TRBJ2-5, with D perhaps matching TRBD1 (6 bases). V lost 6 bases, J lost 5 bases, and 8 bases lay in between. CDR1 is SGHRS, CDR2 YFSETQ, per germline. The CDR3 length is 11 residues. The CDR3 nucleotides are TGCGCCAGCAATCAGGGGGAGACCCAGTACTTC. It translates to CASNQGETQYF.

This chain connects TRBV6-6 to TRBJ2-5; D gene ambiguous. The length of the CDR3 is 14 residues. CDR1 is MNHNY and CDR2 is SVGAGI in the germline V gene (reference sequence). V was shortened by 2 bases and J by 4 bases, with 11 bases between the two germline ends. CDR3 DNA sequence: TGTGCCAGCAGTTACAATTCAGTTCTAGAGACCCAGTACTTC. Its protein product is CASSYNSVLETQYF.

The J gene is TRBJ1-2, the V gene TRBV7-2; no reliable D call. Trimming stripped 5 bases from V and 4 bases from J, with 17 bases between. In germline, CDR1 is SGHTA, CDR2 FQGNSA. The CDR3 has 15 residues. CDR3 coding DNA: TGTGCCAGCAGCCTAAGGTCCGGGAACCTCTATGGCTACACCTTC. Translated, it gives CASSLRSGNLYGYTF.

The rearrangement joins TRBV7-2 to TRBJ2-7; the D gene is possibly TRBD1 (6 bases). CDR3 length equals 15 residues. V lost 0 bases and J 1 base, leaving 10 bases between the germline ends. The germline V gene has CDR1 SGHTA and CDR2 FQGNSA. The CDR3 is CASSLASDRSYEQYF. DNA of the CDR3: TGTGCCAGCAGCTTAGCGTCGGACAGATCCTACGAGCAGTACTTC. Drawing the rest from reference TRBV7-2 and TRBJ2-7, the complete variable domain is GAGVSQSPSNKVTEKGKDVELRCDPISGHTALYWYRQSLGQGLEFLIYFQGNSAPDKSGLPSDRFSAERTGGSVSTLTIQRTQQEDSAVYLCASSLASDRSYEQYFGPGTRLTVT.

A few counts support this clonotype. The J gene is TRBJ2-5, the V gene TRBV5-1; 9 bases map to TRBD2. The CDR3 extends over 15 amino acids. Germline CDR1 and CDR2: SGHRS and YFSETQ. V shed 5 bases and J 0 bases; nucleotides not matched to a gene: 5. This chain's CDR3 is CASSRRGGDQETQYF. The CDR3 coding sequence is TGCGCCAGCAGTCGTCGCGGGGGGGACCAAGAGACCCAGTACTTC. Full variable domain (rest looked up from reference TRBV5-1 and TRBJ2-5): KAGVTQTPRYLIKTRGQQVTLSCSPISGHRSVSWYQQTPGQGLQFLFEYFSETQRNKGNFPGRFSGRQFSNSRSEMNVSTLELGDSALYLCASSRRGGDQETQYFGPGTRLLVL.

The gene calls are TRBV5-1 and TRBJ2-1; 9 bases are shared with TRBD1. Per germline, CDR1 SGHRS and CDR2 YFSETQ. This CDR3 is 15 amino acids long. Unmatched junction bases numbered 10, after V lost 3 bases and J lost 9 bases. As DNA, the CDR3 is TGCGCCAGCAGCTCCCGGGACAGGGTGTGGTTTGAGCAGTTCTTC. This sequence encodes CASSSRDRVWFEQFF.